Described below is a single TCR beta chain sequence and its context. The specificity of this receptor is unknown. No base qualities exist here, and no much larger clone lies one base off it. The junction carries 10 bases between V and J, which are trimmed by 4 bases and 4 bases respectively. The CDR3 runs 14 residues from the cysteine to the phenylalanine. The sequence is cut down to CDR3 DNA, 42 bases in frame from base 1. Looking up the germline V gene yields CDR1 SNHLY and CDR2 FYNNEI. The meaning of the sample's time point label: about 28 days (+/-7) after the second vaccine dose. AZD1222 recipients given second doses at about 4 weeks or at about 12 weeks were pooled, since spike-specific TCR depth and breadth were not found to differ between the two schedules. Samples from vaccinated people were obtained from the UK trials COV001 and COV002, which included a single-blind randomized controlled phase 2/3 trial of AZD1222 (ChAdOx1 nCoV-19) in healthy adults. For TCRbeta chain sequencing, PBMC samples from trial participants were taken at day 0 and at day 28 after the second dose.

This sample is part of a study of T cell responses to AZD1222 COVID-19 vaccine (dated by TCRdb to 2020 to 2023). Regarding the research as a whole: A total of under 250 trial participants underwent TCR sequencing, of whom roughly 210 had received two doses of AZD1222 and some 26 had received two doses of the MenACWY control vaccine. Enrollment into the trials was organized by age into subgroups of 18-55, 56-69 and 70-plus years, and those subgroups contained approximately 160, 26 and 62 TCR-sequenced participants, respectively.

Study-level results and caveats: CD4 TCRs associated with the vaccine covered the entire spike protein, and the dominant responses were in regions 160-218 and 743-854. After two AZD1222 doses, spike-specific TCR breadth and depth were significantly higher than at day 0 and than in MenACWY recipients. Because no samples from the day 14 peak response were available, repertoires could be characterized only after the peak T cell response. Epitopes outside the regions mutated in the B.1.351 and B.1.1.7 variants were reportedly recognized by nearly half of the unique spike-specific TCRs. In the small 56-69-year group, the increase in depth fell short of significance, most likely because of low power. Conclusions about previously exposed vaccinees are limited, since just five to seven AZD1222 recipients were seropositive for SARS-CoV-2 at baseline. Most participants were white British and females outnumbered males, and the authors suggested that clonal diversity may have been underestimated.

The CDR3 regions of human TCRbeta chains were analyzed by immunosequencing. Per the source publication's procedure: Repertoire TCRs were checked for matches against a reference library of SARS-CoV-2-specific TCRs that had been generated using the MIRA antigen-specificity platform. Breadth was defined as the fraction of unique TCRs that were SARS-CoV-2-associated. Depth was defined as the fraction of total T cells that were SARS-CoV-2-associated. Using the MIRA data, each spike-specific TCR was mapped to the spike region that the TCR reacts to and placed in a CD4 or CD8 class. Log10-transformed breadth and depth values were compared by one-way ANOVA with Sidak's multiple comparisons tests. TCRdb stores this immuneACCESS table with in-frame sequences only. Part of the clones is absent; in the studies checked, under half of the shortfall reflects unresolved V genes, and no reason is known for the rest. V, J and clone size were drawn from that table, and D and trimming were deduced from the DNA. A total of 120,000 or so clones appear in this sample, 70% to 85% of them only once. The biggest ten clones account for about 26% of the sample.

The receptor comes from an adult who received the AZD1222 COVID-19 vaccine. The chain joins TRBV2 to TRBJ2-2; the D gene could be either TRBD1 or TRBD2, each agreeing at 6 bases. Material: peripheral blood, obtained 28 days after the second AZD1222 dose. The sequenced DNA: TGTGCCAGCAGTGTAGGGGGGAGCACCGGGGAGCTGTTTTTT. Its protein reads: CASSVGGSTGELFF.